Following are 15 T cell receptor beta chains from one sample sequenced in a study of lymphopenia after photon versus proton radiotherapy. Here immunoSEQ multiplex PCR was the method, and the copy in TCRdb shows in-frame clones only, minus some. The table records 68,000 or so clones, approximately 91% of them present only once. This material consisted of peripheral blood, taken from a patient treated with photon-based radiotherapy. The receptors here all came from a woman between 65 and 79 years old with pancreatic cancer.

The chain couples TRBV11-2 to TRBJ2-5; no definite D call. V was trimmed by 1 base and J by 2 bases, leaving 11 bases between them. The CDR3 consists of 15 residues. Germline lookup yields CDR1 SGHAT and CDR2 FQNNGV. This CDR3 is CASSLAAGKQETQYF. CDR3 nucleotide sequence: TGTGCCAGCAGCTTAGCCGCAGGAAAACAAGAGACCCAGTACTTC.

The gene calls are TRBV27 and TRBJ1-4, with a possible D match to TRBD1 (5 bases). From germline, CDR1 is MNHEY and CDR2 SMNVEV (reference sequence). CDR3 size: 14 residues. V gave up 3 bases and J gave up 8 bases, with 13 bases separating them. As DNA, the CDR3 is TGTGCCAGCAGTTTCGCAGGGTACGGGGAAAAACTGTTTTTT. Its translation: CASSFAGYGEKLFF.

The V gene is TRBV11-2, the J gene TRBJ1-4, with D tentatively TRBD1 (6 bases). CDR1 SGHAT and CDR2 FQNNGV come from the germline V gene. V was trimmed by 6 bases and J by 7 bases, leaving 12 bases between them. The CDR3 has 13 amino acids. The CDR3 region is CASSSGTTEKLFF. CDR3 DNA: TGTGCCAGCAGTTCCGGGACAACTGAAAAACTGTTTTTT.

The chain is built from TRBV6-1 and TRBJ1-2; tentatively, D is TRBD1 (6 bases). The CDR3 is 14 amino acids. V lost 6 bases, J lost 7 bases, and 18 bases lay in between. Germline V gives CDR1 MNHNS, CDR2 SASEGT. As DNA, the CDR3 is TGTGCCAGCAGCGCCGGAGGGGGGAACAGTGGCTACACCTTC. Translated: CASSAGGGNSGYTF.

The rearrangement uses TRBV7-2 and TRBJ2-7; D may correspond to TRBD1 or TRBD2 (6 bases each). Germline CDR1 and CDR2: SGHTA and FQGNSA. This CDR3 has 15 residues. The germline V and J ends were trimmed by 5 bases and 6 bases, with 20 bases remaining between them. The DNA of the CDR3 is TGTGCCAGCAGCGCCGGGGTAGGGGGGTACCGCGAGCAGTACTTC. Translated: CASSAGVGGYREQYF.

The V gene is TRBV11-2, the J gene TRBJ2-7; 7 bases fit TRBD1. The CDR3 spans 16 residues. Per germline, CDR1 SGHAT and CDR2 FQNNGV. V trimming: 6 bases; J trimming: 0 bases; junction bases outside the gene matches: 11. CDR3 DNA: TGTGCCAGCAGACCACCGGGACAGAGAAGCTCCTACGAGCAGTACTTC. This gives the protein CASRPPGQRSSYEQYF.

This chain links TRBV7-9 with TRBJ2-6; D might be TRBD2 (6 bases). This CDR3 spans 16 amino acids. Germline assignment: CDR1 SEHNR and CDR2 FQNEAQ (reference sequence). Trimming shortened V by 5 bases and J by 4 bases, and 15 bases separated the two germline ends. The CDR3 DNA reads TGTGCCAGCAGCGTACTTGCGGGGACCGGGGCCAACGTCCTGACTTTC. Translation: CASSVLAGTGANVLTF. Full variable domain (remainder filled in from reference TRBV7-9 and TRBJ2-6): DTGVSQNPRHKITKRGQNVTFRCDPISEHNRLYWYRQTLGQGPEFLTYFQNEAQLEKSRLLSDRFSAERPKGSFSTLEIQRTEQGDSAMYLCASSVLAGTGANVLTFGAGSRLTVL.

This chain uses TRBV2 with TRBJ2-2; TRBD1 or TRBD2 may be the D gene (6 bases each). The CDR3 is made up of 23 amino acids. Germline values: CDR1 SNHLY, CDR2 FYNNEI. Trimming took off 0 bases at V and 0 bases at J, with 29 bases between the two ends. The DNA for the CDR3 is TGTGCCAGCAGTGAAGCCTGGGGCGGCGGGATTACAGGGTGGACTTCGAACACCGGGGAGCTGTTTTTT. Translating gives CASSEAWGGGITGWTSNTGELFF.

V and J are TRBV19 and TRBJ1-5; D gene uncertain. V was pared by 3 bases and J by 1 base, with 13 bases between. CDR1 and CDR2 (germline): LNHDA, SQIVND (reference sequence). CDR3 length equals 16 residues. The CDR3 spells CASSIEKAGSNQPQHF. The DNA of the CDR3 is TGTGCCAGTAGTATTGAGAAGGCCGGGAGCAATCAGCCCCAGCATTTT. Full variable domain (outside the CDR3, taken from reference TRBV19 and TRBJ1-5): DGGITQSPKYLFRKEGQNVTLSCEQNLNHDAMYWYRQDPGQGLRLIYYSQIVNDFQKGDIAEGYSVSREKKESFPLTVTSAQKNPTAFYLCASSIEKAGSNQPQHFGDGTRLSIL.

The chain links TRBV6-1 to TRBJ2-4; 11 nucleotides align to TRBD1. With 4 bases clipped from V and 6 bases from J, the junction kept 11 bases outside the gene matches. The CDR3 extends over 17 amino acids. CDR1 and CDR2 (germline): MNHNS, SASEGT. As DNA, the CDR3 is TGTGCCAGCAGTGCCCACCGGACAGGGGGCTGGATAAACATTCAGTACTTC. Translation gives CASSAHRTGGWINIQYF.

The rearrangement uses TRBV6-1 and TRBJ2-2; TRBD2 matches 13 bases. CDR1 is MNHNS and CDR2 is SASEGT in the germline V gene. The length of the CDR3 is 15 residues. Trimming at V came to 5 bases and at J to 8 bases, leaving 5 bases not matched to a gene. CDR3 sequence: CASSRLAGGLGELFF. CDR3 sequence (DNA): TGTGCCAGCAGTAGACTAGCGGGAGGTTTAGGGGAGCTGTTTTTT.

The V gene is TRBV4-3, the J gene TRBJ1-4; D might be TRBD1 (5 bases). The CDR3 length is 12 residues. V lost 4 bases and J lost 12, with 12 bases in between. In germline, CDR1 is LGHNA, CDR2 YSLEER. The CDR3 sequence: CASSPGGAELFF. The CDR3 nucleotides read TGCGCCAGCAGCCCGGGAGGGGCGGAACTGTTTTTT.

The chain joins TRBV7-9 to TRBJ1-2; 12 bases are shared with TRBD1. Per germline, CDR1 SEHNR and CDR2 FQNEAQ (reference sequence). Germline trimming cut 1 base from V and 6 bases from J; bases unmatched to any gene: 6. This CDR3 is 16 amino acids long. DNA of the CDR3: TGTGCCAGCAGCTTAGGGACCGGGACAGGGGGCGATGGCTACACCTTC. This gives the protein CASSLGTGTGGDGYTF.

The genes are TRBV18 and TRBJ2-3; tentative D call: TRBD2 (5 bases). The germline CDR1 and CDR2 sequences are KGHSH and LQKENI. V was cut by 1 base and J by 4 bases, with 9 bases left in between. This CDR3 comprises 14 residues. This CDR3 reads CASSPRADADTQYF. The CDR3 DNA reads TGTGCCAGCTCACCACGAGCGGACGCAGATACGCAGTATTTT.

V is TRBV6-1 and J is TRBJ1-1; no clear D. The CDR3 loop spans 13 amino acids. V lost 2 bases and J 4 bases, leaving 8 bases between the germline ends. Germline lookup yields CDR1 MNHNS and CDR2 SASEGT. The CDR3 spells CASSEPSRTEAFF. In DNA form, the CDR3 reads TGTGCCAGCAGTGAACCCTCGCGCACTGAAGCTTTCTTT.